These T cell receptor beta chains were read from a single sample in a study of T cells in Graves' hyperthyroidism and ophthalmopathy. TCRdb called the multiplex PCR reads again in MiXCR, with one record for every CDR3 protein. Of some 720,000 distinct CDR3 sequences listed, about a sixth were seen once; the top ten hold under 9.5%. The sample taken for sequencing was blood. The receptors originated from a man aged 18 to 35 with Graves' hyperthyroidism. CDR3s include the opening cysteine and the closing phenylalanine or tryptophan. Fields, in order: J gene, V gene, D gene, clone size, CDR3 DNA, CDR3 protein. The D gene is left open where the match is weak. Rows may omit the clone size; those that give it use once, few, many or a size class.

J gene: TRBJ2-6; V gene: TRBV3-1; D gene: .; clone size: many; CDR3 DNA: TGTGCCAGCAGCCGAGACTCTGGGGCCAACGTCCTGACTTTC; CDR3 protein: CASSRDSGANVLTF
J gene: TRBJ2-7; V gene: TRBV27; D gene: TRBD1; clone size: .; CDR3 DNA: TGTGCCAGCAGTTCCAAATATCCAGGACAGGGGTACTACGAGCAGTACTTC; CDR3 protein: CASSSKYPGQGYYEQYF
J gene: TRBJ2-2; V gene: TRBV4-3; D gene: TRBD2; clone size: few; CDR3 DNA: TGCGCCAGCAGCCAAGATCGCCTAGCGGGAGGAACCGGGGAGCTGTTTTTT; CDR3 protein: CASSQDRLAGGTGELFF
J gene: TRBJ2-3; V gene: TRBV9; D gene: .; clone size: .; CDR3 DNA: TGTGCCAGCAGCGTAGAGACATTGGGAGATACGCAGTATTTT; CDR3 protein: CASSVETLGDTQYF
J gene: TRBJ2-7; V gene: TRBV7-9; D gene: .; clone size: .; CDR3 DNA: TGTGCCAGCAGCTTAGAACGTCTCGAGCAGTACTTC; CDR3 protein: CASSLERLEQYF
J gene: TRBJ2-1; V gene: TRBV5-6; D gene: TRBD2; clone size: few; CDR3 DNA: TGTGCCAGCAGCTTGGCCCCAAGCGGGAGGGCCTACAATGAGCAGTTCTTC; CDR3 protein: CASSLAPSGRAYNEQFF
J gene: TRBJ2-3; V gene: TRBV19; D gene: TRBD2; clone size: many; CDR3 DNA: TGTGCCAGTAGTATCAACAGCCTAGCGGGATGGACAGATACGCAGTATTTT; CDR3 protein: CASSINSLAGWTDTQYF
J gene: TRBJ2-7; V gene: TRBV27; D gene: TRBD2; clone size: many; CDR3 DNA: TGTGCCAGCAGTCCCCGCTTTCTAGCGGGAGATTTCTACGAGCAGTACTTC; CDR3 protein: CASSPRFLAGDFYEQYF
J gene: TRBJ2-7; V gene: TRBV7-9; D gene: .; clone size: few; CDR3 DNA: TGTGCCAGCAGCCCCCCCGGGGAGGCGTCCTACGAGCAGTACTTC; CDR3 protein: CASSPPGEASYEQYF
J gene: TRBJ2-5; V gene: TRBV29-1; D gene: .; clone size: .; CDR3 DNA: TGCAGCGTTGAATCCGTGGCCCAAAGGGAGACCCAGTACTTC; CDR3 protein: CSVESVAQRETQYF
J gene: TRBJ1-5; V gene: TRBV6-1; D gene: .; clone size: many; CDR3 DNA: TGTGCCAGCAGGGGCCAGAATCAGCCCCAGCATTTT; CDR3 protein: CASRGQNQPQHF
J gene: TRBJ1-6; V gene: TRBV7-6; D gene: TRBD1; clone size: few; CDR3 DNA: TGTGCCAGCAGCCCTCGGGGGGACAGGGGAAGTTCACCCCTCCACTTT; CDR3 protein: CASSPRGDRGSSPLHF
J gene: TRBJ2-1; V gene: TRBV7-2; D gene: TRBD2; clone size: .; CDR3 DNA: TGTGCCAGCAGCCAGGGAACTAGCGGGAGAGTTGATGAGCAGTTCTTC; CDR3 protein: CASSQGTSGRVDEQFF
J gene: TRBJ2-1; V gene: TRBV5-1; D gene: TRBD2; clone size: many; CDR3 DNA: TGCGCCAGCAGCCCCTCGGGGGTAGCGGGAGGGCCGAACAATGAGCAGTTCTTC; CDR3 protein: CASSPSGVAGGPNNEQFF
J gene: TRBJ2-1; V gene: TRBV3-1; D gene: TRBD2; clone size: many; CDR3 DNA: TGTGCCAGCAGCCAAGAAAGGGCTAGCGGGAGGGATGAGCAGTTCTTC; CDR3 protein: CASSQERASGRDEQFF
J gene: TRBJ1-2; V gene: TRBV5-1; D gene: TRBD1; clone size: few; CDR3 DNA: TGCGCCAGCAGCTTGGCCGGGACAGCATACGATGGCTACACCTTC; CDR3 protein: CASSLAGTAYDGYTF
J gene: TRBJ1-1; V gene: TRBV3-1; D gene: TRBD1; clone size: many; CDR3 DNA: TGTGCCAGCAGCCCGGGACAGGGGGTGGTTACTGAAGCTTTCTTT; CDR3 protein: CASSPGQGVVTEAFF
J gene: TRBJ1-1; V gene: TRBV6-2/TRBV6-3; D gene: .; clone size: .; CDR3 DNA: TGTGCCAGCAGATGGACAGAGTACACTGAAGCTTTCTTT; CDR3 protein: CASRWTEYTEAFF
J gene: TRBJ2-2; V gene: TRBV10-3; D gene: .; clone size: few; CDR3 DNA: TGTGCCATCAGTGAAGACTACTCCGGGGAGCTGTTTTTT; CDR3 protein: CAISEDYSGELFF
J gene: TRBJ1-2; V gene: TRBV6-9; D gene: .; clone size: .; CDR3 DNA: TGTGCCAGCGGTTCCCCGAAGGAGATCCTGAACTATGGCTACACCTTC; CDR3 protein: CASGSPKEILNYGYTF